This is a list of T cell receptor beta chains from one sample in a study of blood T cell repertoires in COVID-19. The table came from immunoSEQ multiplex PCR; TCRdb's copy has only in-frame clones and leaves some out. The sample has over 130,000 clones, 84% seen once. What was sequenced was peripheral blood. All receptors come from a man in his 70s with acute or convalescent COVID-19. CDR3s include the opening cysteine and the closing phenylalanine or tryptophan. D genes are given only for firm matches. Rows give clone size only sometimes, using once, few, many, or a class for an expanded clone.

TRBV9,NA,TRBD1,TRBJ2-2,CASSPGTGVIGELFF,TGTGCCAGCAGCCCCGGGACAGGGGTTATCGGGGAGCTGTTTTTT
TRBV18,few,TRBD1,TRBJ1-5,CASSLTGGTYSNQPQHF,TGTGCCAGCTCACTAACAGGGGGCACATATAGCAATCAGCCCCAGCATTTT
TRBV3-1/TRBV3-2,NA,NA,TRBJ2-1,CASSQDATQHNEQFF,TGTGCCAGCAGCCAAGATGCTACTCAACACAATGAGCAGTTCTTC
TRBV9,NA,TRBD2,TRBJ2-2,CASSARLAGAGAGELFF,TGTGCCAGCAGCGCCCGACTAGCGGGAGCGGGTGCCGGGGAGCTGTTTTTT
TRBV2,NA,TRBD2,TRBJ2-7,CASQGLAGGVQYF,TGTGCCTCCCAGGGACTAGCGGGGGGGGTGCAGTACTTC
TRBV7-8,NA,TRBD1,TRBJ2-1,CASSSRNRGSYNEQFF,TGTGCCAGCAGCTCCCGAAACAGGGGTTCCTACAATGAGCAGTTCTTC
TRBV28,NA,TRBD2,TRBJ2-1,CASSSHGTTQQFF,TGCGCCAGCAGTTCACATGGGACTACCCAGCAGTTCTTC
TRBV19,NA,TRBD2,TRBJ2-2,CASSPRTSMGGELFF,TGTGCCAGTAGTCCTCGGACTAGTATGGGCGGGGAGCTGTTTTTT
TRBV4-1,NA,TRBD1,TRBJ1-2,CASSPGQAARDGYTF,TGCGCCAGCAGCCCCGGACAGGCCGCCAGGGATGGCTACACCTTC
TRBV6-5,NA,NA,TRBJ2-1,CASSYVGDKFF,TGTGCCAGCAGTTACGTGGGTGACAAGTTCTTC
TRBV7-2,NA,TRBD1,TRBJ1-4,CASSLVGTGPPSHHEKLFF,TGTGCCAGCAGCTTAGTCGGGACAGGGCCTCCCAGTCACCATGAAAAACTGTTTTTT
TRBV7-2,NA,TRBD1,TRBJ1-2,CASSLPGQGSLGRDGYTF,TGTGCCAGCAGCTTACCGGGACAGGGGAGTTTAGGTCGGGATGGCTACACCTTC
TRBV12-3/TRBV12-4,NA,NA,TRBJ1-5,CASSPRGFQPQHF,TGTGCCAGCAGCCCAAGGGGGTTTCAGCCCCAGCATTTT
TRBV5-6,NA,NA,TRBJ1-2,CASSQEMTARDGYTF,TGTGCCAGCAGCCAGGAAATGACAGCTCGGGATGGCTACACCTTC
TRBV19,NA,NA,TRBJ2-7,CASSEQGRTYEQYF,TGTGCCAGTAGTGAGCAGGGGCGGACCTACGAGCAGTACTTC
TRBV6-5,once,NA,TRBJ1-2,CASSYSTGGAHGYTF,TGTGCCAGCAGTTACTCGACGGGCGGGGCCCATGGCTACACCTTC
TRBV6-6,NA,TRBD1,TRBJ2-7,CASSYIGQGVSYEQYF,TGTGCCAGCAGTTACATAGGACAGGGGGTTTCCTACGAGCAGTACTTC
TRBV5-1,once,TRBD2,TRBJ2-3,CASTPLGEGRSIGRTDTQYF,TGCGCCAGCACCCCGCTGGGGGAGGGAAGATCGATAGGGAGAACAGATACGCAGTATTTT
TRBV9,NA,TRBD1,TRBJ1-2,CASTFGTANYGYTF,TGTGCCAGCACCTTCGGGACAGCAAACTATGGCTACACCTTC
TRBV5-4,NA,NA,TRBJ2-7,CASSFRTGGLSYEQYF,TGTGCCAGCAGCTTTCGAACGGGGGGCCTCTCCTACGAGCAGTACTTC
TRBV5-1,NA,NA,TRBJ1-4,CASSDTSTNEKLFF,TGCGCCAGTTCAGACACCTCAACTAATGAAAAACTGTTTTTT
TRBV19,NA,NA,TRBJ1-3,CASTLSPSGPSRNTIYF,TGTGCCAGTACCCTCAGTCCCAGCGGCCCTTCCAGAAACACCATATATTTT
TRBV4-1,NA,NA,TRBJ1-3,CASSQFTVQGKAGNTIYF,TGCGCCAGCAGCCAATTTACCGTCCAGGGGAAAGCAGGAAACACCATATATTTT
TRBV15,NA,NA,TRBJ2-4,CATRILGLGAAKNIQYF,TGTGCCACCAGAATTTTGGGGCTTGGGGCAGCCAAAAACATTCAGTACTTC
TRBV7-3,NA,NA,TRBJ2-1,CASSSQGYNEQFF,TGTGCCAGCAGCTCCCAGGGTTACAATGAGCAGTTCTTC
TRBV2,NA,NA,TRBJ1-5,CASSVGVNQPQHF,TGTGCCAGCAGTGTAGGAGTCAATCAGCCCCAGCATTTT
TRBV3-1/TRBV3-2,NA,TRBD2,TRBJ2-5,CAAKGRGGLSETQYF,TGTGCGGCGAAGGGTCGCGGGGGTCTATCTGAGACCCAGTACTTC
TRBV19,NA,TRBD2,TRBJ2-1,CASSDPGLAAYNEQFF,TGTGCCAGTAGCGACCCGGGACTAGCGGCCTACAATGAGCAGTTCTTC
TRBV3-1/TRBV3-2,NA,NA,TRBJ1-1,CASSQDRRNTEAFF,TGTGCCAGCAGCCAAGATCGTAGGAACACTGAAGCTTTCTTT
TRBV7-3,NA,TRBD1,TRBJ1-4,CASRNAGTGLFTTNEKLFF,TGTGCCAGCAGAAACGCCGGGACAGGGCTTTTCACAACTAATGAAAAACTGTTTTTT
TRBV11-2,once,TRBD1,TRBJ1-5,CASSLNQGVTQPQHF,TGTGCCAGCAGCCTCAATCAGGGGGTAACTCAGCCCCAGCATTTT
TRBV25-1,NA,TRBD1,TRBJ1-1,CASRKTGVNTEAFF,TGTGCCAGCAGGAAGACAGGGGTGAACACTGAAGCTTTCTTT
TRBV11-1,NA,NA,TRBJ2-1,CASSKNGNHNEQFF,TGTGCCAGCAGCAAGAACGGGAACCACAATGAGCAGTTCTTC
TRBV5-1,NA,TRBD1,TRBJ2-7,CASNVFGTGGYEQYF,TGCGCCAGCAACGTTTTCGGGACAGGGGGATACGAGCAGTACTTC
TRBV3-1/TRBV3-2,NA,TRBD2,TRBJ2-5,CASSQGGETQYF,TGTGCCAGCAGCCAGGGGGGGGAGACCCAGTACTTC
TRBV11-1,once,TRBD2,TRBJ2-1,CASSSGLVVDEQFF,TGTGCCAGCAGCTCAGGACTAGTTGTAGATGAGCAGTTCTTC
TRBV3-1/TRBV3-2,NA,TRBD2,TRBJ2-7,CASKRTSSDEQYF,TGTGCCAGCAAACGGACTAGTAGCGACGAGCAGTACTTC
TRBV9,NA,NA,TRBJ2-7,CASPLVSSYEQYF,TGTGCCAGCCCCCTAGTAAGCTCCTACGAGCAGTACTTC
TRBV5-4,NA,TRBD1,TRBJ2-5,CATKGQSGETQYF,TGTGCCACCAAGGGACAGAGTGGGGAGACCCAGTACTTC
TRBV5-1,NA,TRBD2,TRBJ2-7,CASSAIAGGSSYEQYF,TGCGCCAGCAGCGCCATAGCGGGGGGGAGCTCCTACGAGCAGTACTTC
TRBV7-3,NA,NA,TRBJ1-2,CASSLDSTSRGYTF,TGTGCCAGCAGCTTAGACTCTACCTCGAGGGGCTACACCTTC
TRBV6-1,NA,TRBD2,TRBJ2-3,CASSEGISGSGTDTQYF,TGTGCCAGCAGTGAAGGAATTAGCGGGAGCGGCACAGATACGCAGTATTTT
TRBV2,NA,TRBD2,TRBJ2-5,CASTGRLAGGTQETQYF,TGTGCCAGCACCGGAAGACTAGCGGGAGGGACCCAAGAGACCCAGTACTTC
TRBV5-1,NA,TRBD1,TRBJ2-6,CASNIQGAASGANVLTF,TGCGCCAGCAACATACAGGGGGCTGCGTCTGGGGCCAACGTCCTGACTTTC
TRBV18,once,TRBD2,TRBJ2-1,CASSRGGTSGDNEQFF,TGTGCCAGCTCACGCGGCGGGACTAGCGGGGACAATGAGCAGTTCTTC
TRBV7-9,NA,NA,TRBJ1-4,CASSLQGGNEKLFF,TGTGCCAGCAGCTTACAGGGTGGTAATGAAAAACTGTTTTTT
TRBV5-1,NA,NA,TRBJ1-1,CASSLAAWQGNTEAFF,TGCGCCAGCAGCTTGGCCGCTTGGCAGGGGAACACTGAAGCTTTCTTT
TRBV30,NA,TRBD2,TRBJ2-1,CAWRTSGGRGEQFF,TGTGCCTGGAGGACTAGCGGGGGGAGGGGTGAGCAGTTCTTC
TRBV2,once,NA,TRBJ2-1,CASSVFKTTNEQFF,TGTGCCAGCAGTGTATTTAAGACAACCAATGAGCAGTTCTTC
TRBV4-1,NA,NA,TRBJ2-2,CASSLPQGNTGELFF,TGCGCCAGCAGCCTCCCACAGGGAAACACCGGGGAGCTGTTTTTT
TRBV6-2/TRBV6-3,NA,NA,TRBJ1-5,CASSYSGGLSNQPQHF,TGTGCCAGCAGTTACTCGGGCGGGTTGAGCAATCAGCCCCAGCATTTT
TRBV7-8,once,TRBD1,TRBJ2-3,CASSADRVHDTQYF,TGTGCCAGCAGCGCGGACAGGGTGCACGATACGCAGTATTTT
TRBV2,NA,NA,TRBJ2-4,CASKSPGIGRIQYF,TGTGCCAGCAAGTCCCCGGGGATCGGACGCATTCAGTACTTC
TRBV5-6,NA,NA,TRBJ1-4,CASSLETGISGEKLFF,TGTGCCAGCAGCTTGGAAACAGGGATTTCGGGGGAAAAACTGTTTTTT
TRBV30,NA,TRBD1,TRBJ1-1,CAWGPGQGVNTEAFF,TGTGCCTGGGGGCCCGGACAGGGAGTTAACACTGAAGCTTTCTTT
TRBV12-3/TRBV12-4,NA,TRBD1,TRBJ1-5,CASRRGQGQPQHF,TGTGCCAGCAGACGCGGACAGGGTCAGCCCCAGCATTTT
TRBV5-1,NA,TRBD1,TRBJ2-7,CASSLFRDRGLDEQYF,TGCGCCAGCAGCTTATTCCGGGACAGGGGACTGGACGAGCAGTACTTC
TRBV6-1,once,NA,TRBJ1-4,CASSGTSSGGVFEKLFF,TGTGCCAGCAGTGGGACGTCAAGTGGGGGGGTATTCGAAAAACTGTTTTTT
TRBV28,NA,TRBD1,TRBJ1-4,CASSLGQGLRKLFF,TGTGCCAGCAGTTTGGGACAGGGCCTACGAAAACTGTTTTTT
TRBV15,few,NA,TRBJ1-1,CATSRDRGRTENTEAFF,TGTGCCACCAGCAGAGACCGGGGGAGGACCGAGAACACTGAAGCTTTCTTT